The source of this TCR beta chain is a study of glioma-infiltrating T cells. TCR alpha and beta CDR3 regions were amplified from RNA using iRepertoire nested multiplex PCR. TCRdb re-analysed the multiplex PCR reads in MiXCR, keeping a single row per CDR3 protein. The top ten hold around a quarter of the sample, which has roughly 130,000 distinct CDR3 sequences, approximately 26% seen once. Trimming stripped 8 bases from V and 4 bases from J, with 17 bases between. CDR1 and CDR2 from the germline V gene are MNHNS and SASEGT. This CDR3 has 14 amino acids. There are a few counts of this clonotype. The V call is TRBV6-1, the J call TRBJ1-1, with D unclear. The clonotype was recovered from a human donor with low-grade glioma or glioblastoma, undergoing nonglioma brain surgery, or in good health (not recorded which). The specimen was glioma tissue, nonneoplastic brain tissue, or PBMCs (not recorded which). The CDR3, as DNA: TGTGCCAGCTTTCTACAGTCTGCGGCCACTGAAGCTTTCTTT. It specifies CASFLQSAATEAFF.